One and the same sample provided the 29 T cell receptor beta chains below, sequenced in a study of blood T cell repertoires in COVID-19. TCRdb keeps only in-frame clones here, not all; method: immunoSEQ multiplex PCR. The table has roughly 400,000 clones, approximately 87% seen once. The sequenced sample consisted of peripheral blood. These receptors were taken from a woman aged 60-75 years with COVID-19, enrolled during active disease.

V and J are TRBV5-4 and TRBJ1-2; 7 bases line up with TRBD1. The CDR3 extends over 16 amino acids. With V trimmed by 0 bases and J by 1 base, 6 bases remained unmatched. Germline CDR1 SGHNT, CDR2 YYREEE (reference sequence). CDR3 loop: CASSLAPGQSNYGYTF. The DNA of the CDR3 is TGTGCCAGCAGCTTGGCACCGGGACAGAGTAACTATGGCTACACCTTC.

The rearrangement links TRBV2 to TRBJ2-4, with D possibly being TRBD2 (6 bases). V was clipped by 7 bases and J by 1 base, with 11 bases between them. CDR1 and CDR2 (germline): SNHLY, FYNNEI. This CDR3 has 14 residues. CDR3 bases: TGTGCCAGCATGAGGGAGGTGGCCAAAAACATTCAGTACTTC. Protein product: CASMREVAKNIQYF.

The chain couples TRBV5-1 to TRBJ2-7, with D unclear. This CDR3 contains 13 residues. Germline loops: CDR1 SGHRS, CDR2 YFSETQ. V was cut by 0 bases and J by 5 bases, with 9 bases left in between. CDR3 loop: CASSLVTNHEQYF. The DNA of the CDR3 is TGCGCCAGCAGCTTGGTTACAAACCACGAGCAGTACTTC.

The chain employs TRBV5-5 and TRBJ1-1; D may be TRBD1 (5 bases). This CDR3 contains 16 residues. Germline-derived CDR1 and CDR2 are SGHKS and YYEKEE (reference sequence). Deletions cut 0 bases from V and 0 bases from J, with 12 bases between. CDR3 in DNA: TGTGCCAGCAGCTTGGGATACAGGCTCATGAACACTGAAGCTTTCTTT. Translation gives CASSLGYRLMNTEAFF.

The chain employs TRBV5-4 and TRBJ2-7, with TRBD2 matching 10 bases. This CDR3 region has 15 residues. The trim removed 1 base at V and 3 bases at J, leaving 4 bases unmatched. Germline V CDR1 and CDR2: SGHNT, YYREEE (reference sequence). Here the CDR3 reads CASSLTSGELYEQYF. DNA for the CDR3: TGTGCCAGCAGCTTGACTAGCGGGGAACTCTACGAGCAGTACTTC. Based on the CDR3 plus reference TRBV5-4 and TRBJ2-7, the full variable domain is ETGVTQSPTHLIKTRGQQVTLRCSSQSGHNTVSWYQQALGQGPQFIFQYYREEENGRGNFPPRFSGLQFPNYSSELNVNALELDDSALYLCASSLTSGELYEQYFGPGTRLTVT.

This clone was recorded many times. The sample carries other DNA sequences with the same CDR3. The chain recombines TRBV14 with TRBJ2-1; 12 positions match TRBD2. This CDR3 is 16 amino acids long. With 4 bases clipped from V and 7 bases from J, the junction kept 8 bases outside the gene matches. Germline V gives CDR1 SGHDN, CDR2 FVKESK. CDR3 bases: TGTGCCAGCAGCCCGGCTCTAGCGGGGGGGAGAAATGAGCAGTTCTTC. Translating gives CASSPALAGGRNEQFF.

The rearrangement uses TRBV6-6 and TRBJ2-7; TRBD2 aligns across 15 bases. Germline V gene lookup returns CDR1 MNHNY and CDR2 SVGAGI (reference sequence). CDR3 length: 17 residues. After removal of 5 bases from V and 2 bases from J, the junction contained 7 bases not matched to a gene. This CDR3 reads CASSRTSGGAGAYEQYF. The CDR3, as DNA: TGTGCCAGCAGTCGGACTAGCGGGGGGGCTGGGGCCTACGAGCAGTACTTC.

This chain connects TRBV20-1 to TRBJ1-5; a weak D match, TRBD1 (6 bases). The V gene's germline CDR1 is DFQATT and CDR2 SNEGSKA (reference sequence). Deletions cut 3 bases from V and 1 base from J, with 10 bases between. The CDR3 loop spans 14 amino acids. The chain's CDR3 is CSASPTGSNQPQHF. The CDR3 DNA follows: TGCAGTGCTAGTCCAACAGGGAGCAATCAGCCCCAGCATTTT.

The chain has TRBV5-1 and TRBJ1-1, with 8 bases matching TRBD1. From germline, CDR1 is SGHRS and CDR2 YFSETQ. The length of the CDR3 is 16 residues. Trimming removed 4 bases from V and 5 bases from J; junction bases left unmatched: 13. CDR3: CASSPRGPGSETEAFF. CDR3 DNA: TGCGCCAGCAGCCCCAGGGGGCCCGGCTCCGAGACTGAAGCTTTCTTT.

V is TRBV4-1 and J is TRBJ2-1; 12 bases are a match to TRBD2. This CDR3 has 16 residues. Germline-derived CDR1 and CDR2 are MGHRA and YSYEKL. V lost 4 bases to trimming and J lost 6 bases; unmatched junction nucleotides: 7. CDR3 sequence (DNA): TGCGCCAGCAGCCCGAAGACTAGCGGGGGTGCCAATGAGCAGTTCTTC. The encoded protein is CASSPKTSGGANEQFF.

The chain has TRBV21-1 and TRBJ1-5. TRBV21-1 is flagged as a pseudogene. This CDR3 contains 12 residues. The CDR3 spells CASSKGSQPQHF. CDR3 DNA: TGTGCCAGCAGCAAAGGTTCGCAGCCCCAGCATTTT.

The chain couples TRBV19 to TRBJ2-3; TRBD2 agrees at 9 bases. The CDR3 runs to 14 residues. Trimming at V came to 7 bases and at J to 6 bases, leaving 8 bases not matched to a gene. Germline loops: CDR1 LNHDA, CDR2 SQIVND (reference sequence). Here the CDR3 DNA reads TGTGCCAGTACACGTGTAGCGGGGGCCGATACGCAGTATTTT. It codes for CASTRVAGADTQYF.

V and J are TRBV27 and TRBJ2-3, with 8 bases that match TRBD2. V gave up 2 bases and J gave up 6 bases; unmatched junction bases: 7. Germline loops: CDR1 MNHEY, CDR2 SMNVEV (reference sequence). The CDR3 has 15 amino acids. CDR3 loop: CASSLRSGGVDTQYF. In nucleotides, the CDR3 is TGTGCCAGCAGTTTACGATCGGGGGGGGTGGATACGCAGTATTTT.

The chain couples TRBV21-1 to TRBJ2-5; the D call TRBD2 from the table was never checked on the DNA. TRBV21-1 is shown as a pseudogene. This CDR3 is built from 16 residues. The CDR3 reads CASSRGLAGYQETQYF. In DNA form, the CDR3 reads TGTGCCAGCTCCCGAGGACTAGCGGGGTACCAAGAGACCCAGTACTTC.

CDR3 nucleotides: TGCAGCGTCCATCGGGGGGTGAACACTGAAGCTTTCTTT. This codes for CSVHRGVNTEAFF. J is TRBJ1-1 and V is TRBV29-1; a weak D match, TRBD1 (5 bases). The germline V and J ends were trimmed by 6 bases and 0 bases, with 11 bases remaining between them. Germline CDR1 and CDR2: SQVTM and ANQGSEA. The CDR3 is 13 amino acids. Together with reference TRBV29-1 and TRBJ1-1, the CDR3 gives the full variable domain: SAVISQKPSRDICQRGTSLTIQCQVDSQVTMMFWYRQQPGQSLTLIATANQGSEATYESGFVIDKFPISRPNLTFSTLTVSNMSPEDSSIYLCSVHRGVNTEAFFGQGTRLTVV.

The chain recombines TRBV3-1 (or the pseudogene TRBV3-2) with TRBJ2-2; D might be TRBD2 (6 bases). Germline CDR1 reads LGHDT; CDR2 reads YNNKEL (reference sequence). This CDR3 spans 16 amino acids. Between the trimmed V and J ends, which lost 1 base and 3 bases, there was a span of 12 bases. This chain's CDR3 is CASSQAWRGYTGELFF. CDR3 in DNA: TGTGCCAGCAGCCAAGCATGGCGGGGCTACACCGGGGAGCTGTTTTTT.

The chain's CDR3 is CASSYLGQGVYEQYF. CDR3 nucleotides: TGTGCCAGCAGTTACCTAGGACAGGGTGTCTACGAGCAGTACTTC. The chain employs TRBV6-5 and TRBJ2-7; 8 positions match TRBD1. The CDR3 has 15 residues. Germline CDR1 and CDR2: MNHEY and SVGAGI. V lost 2 bases and J lost 3; bases outside the gene matches: 6.

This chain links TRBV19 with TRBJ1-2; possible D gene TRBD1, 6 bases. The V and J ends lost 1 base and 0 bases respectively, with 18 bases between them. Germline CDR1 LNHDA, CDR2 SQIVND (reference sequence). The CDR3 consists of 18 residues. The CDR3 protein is CASSIVGRGTLANYGYTF. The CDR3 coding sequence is TGTGCCAGTAGTATAGTTGGCAGGGGAACGTTAGCTAACTATGGCTACACCTTC.

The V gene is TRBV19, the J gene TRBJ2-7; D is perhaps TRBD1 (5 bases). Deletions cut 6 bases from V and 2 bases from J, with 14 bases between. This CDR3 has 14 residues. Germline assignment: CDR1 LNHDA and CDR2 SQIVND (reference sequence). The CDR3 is CASSNPQGTYEQYF. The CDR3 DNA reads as TGTGCCAGTAGCAACCCGCAGGGTACCTACGAGCAGTACTTC.

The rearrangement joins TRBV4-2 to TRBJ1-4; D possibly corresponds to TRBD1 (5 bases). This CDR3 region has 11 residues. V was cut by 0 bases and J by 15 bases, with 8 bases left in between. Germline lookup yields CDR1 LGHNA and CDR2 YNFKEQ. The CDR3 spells CASSQEGVLFF. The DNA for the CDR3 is TGTGCCAGCAGCCAAGAAGGGGTTTTGTTTTTT.

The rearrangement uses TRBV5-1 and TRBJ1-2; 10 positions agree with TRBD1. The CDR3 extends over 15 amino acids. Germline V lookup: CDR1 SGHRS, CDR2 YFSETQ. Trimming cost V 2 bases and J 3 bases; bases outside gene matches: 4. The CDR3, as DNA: TGCGCCAGCAGCTTCCGACAGGGGGCCGACTATGGCTACACCTTC. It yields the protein CASSFRQGADYGYTF.

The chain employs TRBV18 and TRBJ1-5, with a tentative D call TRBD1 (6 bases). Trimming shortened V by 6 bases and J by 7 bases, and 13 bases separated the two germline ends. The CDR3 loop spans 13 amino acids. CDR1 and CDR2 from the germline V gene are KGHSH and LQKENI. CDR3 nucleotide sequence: TGTGCCAGCTCCGAAACAGGGACGCAGCCCCAGCATTTT. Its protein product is CASSETGTQPQHF.

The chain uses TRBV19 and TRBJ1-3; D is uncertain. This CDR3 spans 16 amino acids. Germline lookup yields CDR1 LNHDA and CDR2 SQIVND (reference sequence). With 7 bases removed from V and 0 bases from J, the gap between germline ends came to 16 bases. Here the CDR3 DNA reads TGTGCCAGTACCCCCCTGCGCGGTTCCTCTGGAAACACCATATATTTT. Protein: CASTPLRGSSGNTIYF.

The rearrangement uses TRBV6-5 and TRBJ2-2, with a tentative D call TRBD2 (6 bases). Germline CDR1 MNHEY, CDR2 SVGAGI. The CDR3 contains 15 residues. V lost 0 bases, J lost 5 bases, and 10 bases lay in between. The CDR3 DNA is TGTGCCAGCAGTTACTCGAAACGGGGGACCGGGGAGCTGTTTTTT. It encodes CASSYSKRGTGELFF.

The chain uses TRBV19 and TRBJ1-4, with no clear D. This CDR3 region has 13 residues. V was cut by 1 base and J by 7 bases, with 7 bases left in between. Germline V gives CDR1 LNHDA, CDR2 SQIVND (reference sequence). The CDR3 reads CASSIGGFEKLFF. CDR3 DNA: TGTGCCAGTAGTATAGGAGGTTTTGAAAAACTGTTTTTT.

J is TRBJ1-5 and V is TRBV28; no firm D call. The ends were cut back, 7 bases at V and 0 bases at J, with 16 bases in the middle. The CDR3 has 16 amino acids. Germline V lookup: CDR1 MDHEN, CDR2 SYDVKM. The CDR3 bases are TGTGCCAGCACCTGGGCCAGGCGTTATAGCAATCAGCCCCAGCATTTT. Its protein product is CASTWARRYSNQPQHF.

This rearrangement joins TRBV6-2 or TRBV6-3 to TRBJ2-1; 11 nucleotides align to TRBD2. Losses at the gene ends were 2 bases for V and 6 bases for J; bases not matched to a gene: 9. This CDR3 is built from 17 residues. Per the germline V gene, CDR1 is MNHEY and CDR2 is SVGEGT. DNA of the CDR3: TGTGCCAGCAGTTACAAGTGGACTAGCGGGTCAGTCAATGAGCAGTTCTTC. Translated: CASSYKWTSGSVNEQFF.

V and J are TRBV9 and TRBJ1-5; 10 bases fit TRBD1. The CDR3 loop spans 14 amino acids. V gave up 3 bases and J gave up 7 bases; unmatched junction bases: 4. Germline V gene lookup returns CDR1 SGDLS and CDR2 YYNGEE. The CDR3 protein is CASSGTGGLQPQHF. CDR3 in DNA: TGTGCCAGCAGCGGGACAGGGGGGCTCCAGCCCCAGCATTTT.

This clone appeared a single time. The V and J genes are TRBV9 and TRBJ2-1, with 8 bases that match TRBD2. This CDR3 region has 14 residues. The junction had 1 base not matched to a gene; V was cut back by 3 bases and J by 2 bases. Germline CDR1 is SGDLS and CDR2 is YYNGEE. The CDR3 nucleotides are TGTGCCAGCAGCGGCGGGGGGACCTACAATGAGCAGTTCTTC. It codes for CASSGGGTYNEQFF.